This entry concerns a single T cell receptor (beta chain). CDR3 size: 13 residues. Germline V gives CDR1 GTSNPN, CDR2 SVGIG (reference sequence). Trimming removed 5 bases from V and 4 bases from J, with 13 bases in between. The data belong to a study of blood T cell repertoires in COVID-19. Across the study: Both acute and convalescent COVID-19 samples were obtained from the United States, Italy and Spain. PBMCs, B-cell-depleted T cells, or T cells were the source of the cDNA or gDNA that made up the material.

Authors' methods: Reference gene primers were amplified, and this amplification served to estimate nucleated cell counts. The assay was immunoSEQ multiplex PCR, and TCRdb's table has in-frame clones only and misses some. V, J and clone size reflect that table, while D and trimming were determined from the DNA. This sample yields 200,000 to 300,000 clones, of which roughly 91% are seen a single time; more than 0.95% belongs to the top ten. This sequence originates from a middle-aged woman who had recovered from COVID-19. The V gene is TRBV30, the J gene TRBJ2-3, with no clear D. Specimen: peripheral blood. In nucleotides, the CDR3 is TGTGCCTGGTGTCTCGGCGGCCCAGATACGCAGTATTTT. Translating gives CAWCLGGPDTQYF.